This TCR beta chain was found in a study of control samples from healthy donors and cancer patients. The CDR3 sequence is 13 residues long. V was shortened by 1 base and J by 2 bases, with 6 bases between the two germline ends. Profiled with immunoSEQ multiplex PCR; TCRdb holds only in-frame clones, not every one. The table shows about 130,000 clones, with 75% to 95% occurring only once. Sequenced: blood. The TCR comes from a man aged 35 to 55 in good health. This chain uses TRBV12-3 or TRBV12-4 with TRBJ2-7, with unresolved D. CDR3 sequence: CASSLVRPYEQYF. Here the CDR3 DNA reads TGTGCCAGCAGTTTAGTCAGGCCCTACGAGCAGTACTTC.